The rows below give T cell receptor beta chains drawn from one sample of a study of cytomegalovirus exposure and HLA in healthy donors. The repertoire was sequenced with immunoSEQ multiplex PCR; TCRdb's copy has only in-frame clones and lacks some. Among about 180,000 clones, 77% were seen once, and the ten largest hold roughly 1.5%. Sequencing was performed on PBMCs. The receptors shown here come from a man aged 18 to 29 in good health and CMV-seronegative. Each CDR3 is given with its conserved first and last residue. The order of the fields is clone size, V gene, D gene, J gene, CDR3 length, CDR3 protein, CDR3 DNA. A D gene is named only where the DNA matches it firmly. Size tells how often a clone was seen (once, few, many) or the class of an expanded clone, and some rows leave it out.

clone size: NA
V gene: TRBV6-1
D gene: NA
J gene: TRBJ1-1
CDR3 length: 13
CDR3 protein: CASSDYRGTEAFF
CDR3 DNA: TGTGCCAGCAGTGATTACCGGGGGACTGAAGCTTTCTTT

clone size: NA
V gene: TRBV7-8
D gene: NA
J gene: TRBJ2-7
CDR3 length: 13
CDR3 protein: CASSLRDFYEQYF
CDR3 DNA: TGTGCCAGCAGCTTAAGGGACTTCTACGAGCAGTACTTC

clone size: NA
V gene: TRBV4-1
D gene: TRBD1
J gene: TRBJ2-7
CDR3 length: 15
CDR3 protein: CASSHSGTGSYEQYF
CDR3 DNA: TGCGCCAGCAGCCATTCCGGGACAGGGAGCTACGAGCAGTACTTC

clone size: NA
V gene: TRBV29-1
D gene: TRBD2
J gene: TRBJ2-2
CDR3 length: 16
CDR3 protein: CSAYIIAGEGGGELFF
CDR3 DNA: TGCAGCGCGTATATAATAGCGGGAGAAGGAGGCGGGGAGCTGTTTTTT

clone size: NA
V gene: TRBV7-8
D gene: TRBD2
J gene: TRBJ2-3
CDR3 length: 16
CDR3 protein: CASSLRPGLGTDTQYF
CDR3 DNA: TGTGCCAGCAGCCTTAGACCGGGACTAGGAACAGATACGCAGTATTTT

clone size: NA
V gene: TRBV7-2
D gene: NA
J gene: TRBJ2-1
CDR3 length: 15
CDR3 protein: CASSLAPISEHEQFF
CDR3 DNA: TGTGCCAGCAGCTTAGCTCCCATCTCGGAGCATGAGCAGTTCTTC

clone size: NA
V gene: TRBV5-1
D gene: TRBD1
J gene: TRBJ2-7
CDR3 length: 12
CDR3 protein: CASSPHRGEQYF
CDR3 DNA: TGCGCCAGCAGCCCCCACAGGGGCGAGCAGTACTTC

clone size: NA
V gene: TRBV7-8
D gene: NA
J gene: TRBJ1-2
CDR3 length: 18
CDR3 protein: CASSQMRGQGNMDYGYTF
CDR3 DNA: TGTGCCAGCAGCCAGATGCGGGGGCAGGGCAATATGGACTATGGCTACACCTTC

clone size: NA
V gene: TRBV7-2
D gene: NA
J gene: TRBJ2-7
CDR3 length: 13
CDR3 protein: CASSLGGYYEQYF
CDR3 DNA: TGTGCCAGCAGCTTAGGAGGGTACTACGAGCAGTACTTC

clone size: NA
V gene: TRBV12-5
D gene: NA
J gene: TRBJ1-3
CDR3 length: 13
CDR3 protein: CASGLYSGNTIYF
CDR3 DNA: TGTGCTAGTGGTTTGTACAGCGGAAACACCATATATTTT

clone size: NA
V gene: TRBV5-1
D gene: NA
J gene: TRBJ2-3
CDR3 length: 16
CDR3 protein: CASSFLEGPSPDTQYF
CDR3 DNA: TGCGCCAGCAGCTTCTTGGAGGGGCCCTCGCCAGATACGCAGTATTTT

clone size: NA
V gene: TRBV27
D gene: NA
J gene: TRBJ2-3
CDR3 length: 12
CDR3 protein: CASSLVGSTQYF
CDR3 DNA: TGTGCCAGCAGTTTAGTGGGGAGTACGCAGTATTTT

clone size: once
V gene: TRBV5-4
D gene: TRBD2
J gene: TRBJ2-7
CDR3 length: 14
CDR3 protein: CASSVAGGSYEQYF
CDR3 DNA: TGTGCCAGCAGCGTAGCGGGAGGGTCCTACGAGCAGTACTTC

clone size: NA
V gene: TRBV7-9
D gene: TRBD1
J gene: TRBJ1-6
CDR3 length: 15
CDR3 protein: CASSLGDRAPGALHF
CDR3 DNA: TGTGCCAGCAGCTTAGGTGACAGGGCGCCTGGGGCCCTCCACTTT

clone size: NA
V gene: TRBV10-3
D gene: TRBD1
J gene: TRBJ1-1
CDR3 length: 17
CDR3 protein: CAIRTGVREPMNTEAFF
CDR3 DNA: TGTGCCATCAGGACAGGGGTTAGAGAACCTATGAACACTGAAGCTTTCTTT

clone size: few
V gene: TRBV30
D gene: TRBD1
J gene: TRBJ2-7
CDR3 length: 14
CDR3 protein: CAWSVHRGRYEQYF
CDR3 DNA: TGTGCCTGGAGTGTACACAGGGGGCGTTACGAGCAGTACTTC

clone size: few
V gene: TRBV7-6
D gene: TRBD2
J gene: TRBJ2-1
CDR3 length: 15
CDR3 protein: CASSAQTGGYNEQFF
CDR3 DNA: TGTGCCAGCAGCGCCCAGACGGGAGGGTATAATGAGCAGTTCTTC

clone size: NA
V gene: TRBV11-1
D gene: TRBD2
J gene: TRBJ2-4
CDR3 length: 17
CDR3 protein: CASSSPRLALAKNIQYF
CDR3 DNA: TGTGCCAGCAGCTCCCCCCGACTAGCCCTTGCCAAAAACATTCAGTACTTC

clone size: NA
V gene: TRBV14
D gene: TRBD1
J gene: TRBJ1-2
CDR3 length: 14
CDR3 protein: CASSHGTGVLGYTF
CDR3 DNA: TGTGCCAGCAGCCATGGGACAGGGGTACTTGGCTACACCTTC

clone size: NA
V gene: TRBV4-3
D gene: NA
J gene: TRBJ2-3
CDR3 length: 17
CDR3 protein: CASSQSRGASSSDTQYF
CDR3 DNA: TGCGCCAGCAGCCAGTCCAGGGGCGCAAGCAGCTCAGATACGCAGTATTTT

clone size: NA
V gene: TRBV4-3
D gene: TRBD1
J gene: TRBJ1-2
CDR3 length: 16
CDR3 protein: CASSQDLEGQAYGYTF
CDR3 DNA: TGCGCCAGCAGCCAAGATCTGGAGGGACAGGCCTATGGCTACACCTTC

clone size: NA
V gene: TRBV2
D gene: NA
J gene: TRBJ1-4
CDR3 length: 17
CDR3 protein: CASSHSFGGELGEKLFF
CDR3 DNA: TGTGCCAGCAGCCACTCCTTCGGCGGGGAGTTGGGTGAAAAACTGTTTTTT

clone size: NA
V gene: TRBV19
D gene: TRBD2
J gene: TRBJ2-7
CDR3 length: 17
CDR3 protein: CASSTTGTSGRAYEQYF
CDR3 DNA: TGTGCCAGTAGTACTACCGGGACTAGCGGGAGGGCCTACGAGCAGTACTTC

clone size: NA
V gene: TRBV6-7
D gene: NA
J gene: TRBJ2-7
CDR3 length: 10
CDR3 protein: CASRPYEQYF
CDR3 DNA: TGTGCCAGCAGACCCTACGAGCAGTACTTC

clone size: NA
V gene: TRBV30
D gene: TRBD2
J gene: TRBJ2-2
CDR3 length: 20
CDR3 protein: CAWSVLGPLGLAGNTGELFF
CDR3 DNA: TGTGCCTGGAGTGTACTAGGTCCCTTAGGACTAGCGGGCAACACCGGGGAGCTGTTTTTT

clone size: NA
V gene: TRBV2
D gene: TRBD1
J gene: TRBJ1-5
CDR3 length: 20
CDR3 protein: CASSENLIGWRDRGNQPQHF
CDR3 DNA: TGTGCCAGCAGTGAAAATTTGATCGGGTGGAGGGACAGGGGCAATCAGCCCCAGCATTTT

clone size: NA
V gene: TRBV6-5
D gene: NA
J gene: TRBJ1-6
CDR3 length: 14
CDR3 protein: CASRYRPGNSPLHF
CDR3 DNA: TGTGCCAGCAGGTACAGGCCCGGGAATTCACCCCTCCACTTT

clone size: NA
V gene: TRBV25-1
D gene: NA
J gene: TRBJ1-3
CDR3 length: 16
CDR3 protein: CASSRGRIDSGNTIYF
CDR3 DNA: TGTGCCAGCAGTCGAGGTCGGATTGACTCTGGAAACACCATATATTTT

clone size: NA
V gene: TRBV7-8
D gene: NA
J gene: TRBJ1-1
CDR3 length: 14
CDR3 protein: CASSSSRGNTEAFF
CDR3 DNA: TGTGCCAGCTCCTCCAGCCGGGGGAACACTGAAGCTTTCTTT

clone size: NA
V gene: TRBV11-2
D gene: TRBD2
J gene: TRBJ2-1
CDR3 length: 15
CDR3 protein: CASSLVDSGGFEQFF
CDR3 DNA: TGTGCCAGCAGCTTAGTTGATAGCGGGGGCTTCGAGCAGTTCTTC

clone size: few
V gene: TRBV2
D gene: TRBD1
J gene: TRBJ2-6
CDR3 length: 17
CDR3 protein: CASSGQGVRSGANVLTF
CDR3 DNA: TGTGCCAGCAGCGGACAGGGAGTAAGGTCTGGGGCCAACGTCCTGACTTTC

clone size: NA
V gene: TRBV5-4
D gene: NA
J gene: TRBJ2-3
CDR3 length: 14
CDR3 protein: CASKEQQFTDTQYF
CDR3 DNA: TGTGCCAGCAAGGAACAGCAGTTCACAGATACGCAGTATTTT

clone size: NA
V gene: TRBV18
D gene: NA
J gene: TRBJ2-5
CDR3 length: 14
CDR3 protein: CASSPPAGRETQYF
CDR3 DNA: TGTGCCAGCTCACCACCTGCGGGGAGGGAGACCCAGTACTTC

clone size: NA
V gene: TRBV5-1
D gene: TRBD1
J gene: TRBJ1-2
CDR3 length: 15
CDR3 protein: CASSLGGQVNYGYTF
CDR3 DNA: TGCGCCAGCAGCTTGGGGGGACAGGTGAACTATGGCTACACCTTC

clone size: NA
V gene: TRBV13
D gene: NA
J gene: TRBJ2-5
CDR3 length: 13
CDR3 protein: CASSLGGVETQYF
CDR3 DNA: TGTGCCAGCAGCTTAGGAGGGGTCGAGACCCAGTACTTC

clone size: few
V gene: TRBV11-2
D gene: TRBD1
J gene: TRBJ1-2
CDR3 length: 13
CDR3 protein: CASSLDRFYGYTF
CDR3 DNA: TGTGCCAGCAGCTTGGACAGGTTCTATGGCTACACCTTC

clone size: few
V gene: TRBV7-8
D gene: TRBD1
J gene: TRBJ1-1
CDR3 length: 15
CDR3 protein: CASSLGGQGASEAFF
CDR3 DNA: TGTGCCAGCAGCTTAGGGGGACAGGGGGCTTCTGAAGCTTTCTTT